This TCR beta chain is from a study of T cell clones after liver transplantation. Study-wide context: Liver transplant recipients had immunosuppression withdrawal attempted within 2 years. Pre-transplant mixed lymphocyte reactions yielded third-party-reactive TCRbeta sequences as comparators for graft-donor-reactive sequences. Study-level points and caveats: A significant post-transplant drop in circulating graft-donor-reactive CD4 TCRbeta sequences occurred in most of the 8 subjects. A larger donor-reactive than third-party decline suggested partial antigen-specific deletion.

Measured with immunoSEQ multiplex PCR; TCRdb has only the in-frame clones, and not every one. The profile covers 55,000 to 80,000 clones, with roughly 90% appearing a single time and roughly 3% taken by the ten largest. Points on this clone: Antigen unknown.

The CDR3 sequence is 19 residues long. Germline CDR1 SGHTS, CDR2 YDEGEE. Trimming took off 2 bases at V and 0 bases at J, with 23 bases between the two ends. The material was CD4+ T cells from blood, obtained before liver transplant. This TCR was recovered from a human donor who received a liver transplant. This sequence joins TRBV5-8 and TRBJ1-1, with D possibly matching TRBD1 (6 bases). The CDR3, as DNA: TGTGCCAGCAGCTTACCCGGGCGTGTGCAGGGGTTATTGAACACTGAAGCTTTCTTT. This translates into CASSLPGRVQGLLNTEAFF.